Following are 31 T cell receptor beta chains from one sample sequenced in a study of response to subunit inactivated influenza vaccine (dated by TCRdb to about 2018). The library was produced with RT-PCR. Sequencer: Illumina HiSeq 2500. TCRdb ran its own pipeline on the public reads, namely fastp trimming at Q25 and MiXCR clone calling, and kept in-frame beta chains. Each CDR3 protein appears once, grouped with its most common genes and DNA. The sample includes some 500,000 distinct CDR3 sequences, with roughly 13% observed a single time. 10% to 15% of the sample belongs to the ten largest clones. The time point label, as the study defines it: approximately 40 days after influenza vaccine administration. Here the sequenced sample was PBMCs from blood, taken roughly 46 days after vaccination. The source is a man aged 45-65 years who received an inactivated influenza vaccine. Donor details come from another sample of the same person, matched by shared clones.

The rearrangement links TRBV7-9 to TRBJ2-5; D might be TRBD1 (6 bases). The length of the CDR3 is 15 residues. V dropped 5 bases and J dropped 2 bases, with 15 bases sitting between them. The germline V gene has CDR1 SEHNR and CDR2 FQNEAQ (reference sequence). CDR3 DNA: TGTGCCAGCAGCCACACGCCACAGGGTCAAGAGACCCAGTACTTC. Its protein is CASSHTPQGQETQYF.

This clonotype turned up a few times. This rearrangement joins TRBV4-1 to TRBJ1-2; D ambiguous. The ends were cut back, 3 bases at V and 5 bases at J, with 10 bases in the middle. The CDR3 sequence is 13 residues long. CDR1 is MGHRA, CDR2 YSYEKL, per germline. The DNA of the CDR3 is TGCGCCAGCAGCCAGCAGCCCGTATATGGCTACACCTTC. Translating it yields CASSQQPVYGYTF.

This chain connects TRBV10-3 to TRBJ2-7; a possible D gene is TRBD1 (6 bases). Trimming shortened V by 8 bases and J by 0 bases, and 23 bases separated the two germline ends. From germline, CDR1 is ENHRY and CDR2 SYGVKD. There are 17 residues in the CDR3. CDR3 nucleotides: TGTGCCATCTCTTCCCCAAACGACAGGCCTAGCTCCTACGAGCAGTACTTC. This codes for CAISSPNDRPSSYEQYF.

Ten or more counts support this clonotype. The V call is TRBV7-9, the J call TRBJ2-1; D is perhaps TRBD1 (6 bases). Germline CDR1 SEHNR, CDR2 FQNEAQ (reference sequence). The CDR3 totals 14 residues. The V end lost 9 bases, the J end lost 3 bases, and 15 bases lay between the germline ends. The CDR3 protein is CASYRDTNYNEQFF. Written as DNA, the CDR3 is TGTGCCAGTTATCGGGACACTAACTACAATGAGCAGTTCTTC.

This clonotype was seen ten or more times. The V and J genes are TRBV20-1 and TRBJ2-7, with 10 bases aligning to TRBD2. With 4 bases clipped from V and 4 bases from J, the junction kept 16 bases outside the gene matches. The CDR3 runs 17 residues. Germline V gene data show CDR1 as DFQATT and CDR2 as SNEGSKA (reference sequence). CDR3 coding DNA: TGCAGTGCTATTCCAAGGTCCCCTAGCGGGAGTCAATACGAGCAGTACTTC. It encodes CSAIPRSPSGSQYEQYF.

This chain joins TRBV6-6 and TRBJ2-7; D may be TRBD1 or TRBD2 (5 bases each). Germline assignment: CDR1 MNHNY and CDR2 SVGAGI (reference sequence). The CDR3 runs 13 residues. V gave up 1 base and J gave up 2 bases, with 6 bases separating them. The CDR3 DNA reads as TGTGCCAGCAGTTACTTGGGGGCCTACGAGCAGTACTTC. It codes for CASSYLGAYEQYF.

The V gene is TRBV7-9, the J gene TRBJ1-6; the match to TRBD1 covers 8 bases. Germline CDR1 is SEHNR and CDR2 is FQNEAQ (reference sequence). With 4 bases clipped from V and 7 bases from J, the junction kept 6 bases outside the gene matches. The CDR3 consists of 15 residues. The CDR3 loop reads CASSSGQGGNSPLHF. In nucleotides, the CDR3 is TGTGCCAGCAGCTCCGGACAGGGTGGGAATTCACCCCTCCACTTT. Based on the CDR3 plus reference TRBV7-9 and TRBJ1-6, the full variable domain is DTGVSQNPRHKITKRGQNVTFRCDPISEHNRLYWYRQTLGQGPEFLTYFQNEAQLEKSRLLSDRFSAERPKGSFSTLEIQRTEQGDSAMYLCASSSGQGGNSPLHFGNGTRLTVT.

This sequence joins TRBV30 and TRBJ1-5; D call uncertain. Germline CDR1 and CDR2: GTSNPN and SVGIG (reference sequence). The CDR3 has 16 amino acids. The V and J ends lost 0 bases and 7 bases respectively, with 19 bases between them. The CDR3 spells CAWSVRDHSLRQPQHF. In DNA, the CDR3 is TGTGCCTGGAGTGTAAGGGATCACTCCCTAAGACAGCCCCAGCATTTT.

V usage is TRBV5-1 and J usage is TRBJ2-5, with a possible D match to TRBD2 (6 bases). This CDR3 spans 16 amino acids. The germline gives CDR1 SGHRS, CDR2 YFSETQ. V lost 0 bases, J lost 1 base, and 13 bases lay in between. The DNA for the CDR3 is TGCGCCAGCAGCTTGGGGGTAGCGGCGACCCAAGAGACCCAGTACTTC. It codes for CASSLGVAATQETQYF.

This clonotype was counted ten times or more. The chain employs TRBV7-9 and TRBJ1-6; TRBD1 matches 7 bases. The CDR3 totals 11 residues. V was clipped by 9 bases and J by 14 bases; unmatched bases: 7. Per the germline V gene, CDR1 is SEHNR and CDR2 is FQNEAQ (reference sequence). For the CDR3, the DNA is TGTGCCAGTGGGACAGACGACACCCTCCACTTT. Translating gives CASGTDDTLHF.

This clonotype showed up just a few times. The rearrangement uses TRBV7-2 and TRBJ2-3, with TRBD1 identical over 9 bases. The CDR3 has 14 residues. With 1 base clipped from V and 6 bases from J, the junction kept 2 bases outside the gene matches. Germline values: CDR1 SGHTA, CDR2 FQGNSA. The CDR3 region is CASSLDRGLDTQYF. The CDR3 nucleotides read TGTGCCAGCAGCTTAGACAGGGGGCTTGATACGCAGTATTTT.

This clonotype has a count of ten or more. The chain employs TRBV6-2 or TRBV6-3 and TRBJ2-1; 7 bases fit TRBD1. The V gene's germline CDR1 is MNHEY and CDR2 SVGEGT. This CDR3 contains 17 residues. J gave up 1 base and V 7 bases, and 13 bases lay outside the gene matches. CDR3: CASKTDRALRSYNEQFF. The CDR3 DNA reads as TGTGCCAGCAAGACAGACAGGGCACTTAGATCCTACAATGAGCAGTTCTTC.

This clonotype was recorded at least ten times. The chain has TRBV28 and TRBJ2-5, with 9 bases aligning to TRBD2. V lost 5 bases, J lost 4 bases, and 11 bases stayed unmatched. CDR1 and CDR2 (germline): MDHEN, SYDVKM. The CDR3 has 16 amino acids. The CDR3 reads CASSNGLARGRETQYF. CDR3 in DNA: TGTGCCAGCAGTAATGGACTAGCGAGGGGTAGAGAGACCCAGTACTTC.

This chain links TRBV4-3 with TRBJ1-2; D call uncertain. V lost 1 base to trimming and J lost 1 base, with 13 bases between them. The CDR3 is made up of 16 amino acids. Germline V gene lookup returns CDR1 LGHNA and CDR2 YSLEER. Here the CDR3 DNA reads TGCGCCAGCAGCCAAGGGGAACCCCAACTTAACTATGGCTACACCTTC. It translates to CASSQGEPQLNYGYTF.

The chain recombines TRBV12-3 or TRBV12-4 with TRBJ1-4; D unclear. The CDR3 has 14 residues. Trimming removed 4 bases from V and 5 bases from J, with 11 bases in between. This chain's CDR3 is CASSSLGRNEKLFF. CDR3 in DNA: TGTGCCAGCAGTTCACTCGGGAGGAATGAAAAACTGTTTTTT.

This clonotype was recorded at least ten times. CDR3 residues: CSAPRQGAVLEQYF. In DNA, the CDR3 is TGCAGTGCTCCGCGACAGGGGGCGGTCTTGGAGCAGTACTTC. The chain couples TRBV20-1 to TRBJ2-7; TRBD1 agrees at 10 bases. The CDR3 runs to 14 residues. V lost 5 bases and J lost 7; bases outside the gene matches: 11. CDR1 and CDR2 from the germline V gene are DFQATT and SNEGSKA (reference sequence).

The chain uses TRBV7-9 and TRBJ2-7; no clear D. Germline V lookup: CDR1 SEHNR, CDR2 FQNEAQ (reference sequence). The V end lost 7 bases, the J end lost 6 bases, and 19 bases lay between the germline ends. This CDR3 is 14 amino acids long. The CDR3: CASKSPEITGEQYF. The CDR3 nucleotides read TGTGCCAGCAAAAGTCCAGAGATTACTGGCGAGCAGTACTTC.

The chain links TRBV24-1 to TRBJ1-2, with 8 bases lining up with TRBD1. The germline CDR1 and CDR2 sequences are KGHDR and SFDVKD. Germline trimming cut 4 bases from V and 9 bases from J; bases unmatched to any gene: 3. The length of the CDR3 is 12 residues. In nucleotides, the CDR3 is TGTGCCACCAGTGAAGACAGGGGTAGCTACACCTTC. Translating gives CATSEDRGSYTF.

This clonotype has at least ten counts. This chain links TRBV12-3 or TRBV12-4 with TRBJ1-2, with 7 bases that match TRBD1. The CDR3 spans 13 residues. V dropped 5 bases and J dropped 4; count of bases not matched to a gene: 4. The CDR3 DNA is TGTGCCAGCAGTCGGCAGGGGGTCTATGGCTACACCTTC. Its translation: CASSRQGVYGYTF.

This clonotype was found a few times. This sequence joins TRBV10-3 and TRBJ2-7; 10 nucleotides agree with TRBD1. With V trimmed by 4 bases and J by 6 bases, 3 bases remained unmatched. This CDR3 has 13 residues. Germline CDR1 ENHRY, CDR2 SYGVKD. CDR3 coding DNA: TGTGCCATCAGTGCTGGGACAGGGGTCGAGCAGTACTTC. As protein: CAISAGTGVEQYF.

This clonotype has a count of ten or more. The gene calls are TRBV20-1 and TRBJ1-3, with D perhaps TRBD1 (5 bases). CDR3 length: 13 amino acids. Trimming removed 2 bases from V and 0 bases from J, with 5 bases in between. Germline CDR1 and CDR2: DFQATT and SNEGSKA (reference sequence). CDR3 DNA: TGCAGTGCTAGAACAGGCTCTGGAAACACCATATATTTT. Translating it yields CSARTGSGNTIYF.

This clonotype was picked up a small number of times. The chain is built from TRBV18 and TRBJ2-2, with a tentative D call TRBD1 (6 bases). Trimming shortened V by 3 bases and J by 4 bases, and 9 bases separated the two germline ends. The CDR3 totals 14 residues. CDR1 is KGHSH, CDR2 LQKENI, per germline. Here the CDR3 reads CASSPSGVTGELFF. CDR3 coding DNA: TGTGCCAGCTCACCCTCAGGGGTCACCGGGGAGCTGTTTTTT.

This sequence joins TRBV4-3 and TRBJ2-2; D not resolved. Deletions cut 0 bases from V and 1 base from J, with 6 bases between. The CDR3 loop spans 15 amino acids. CDR1 LGHNA and CDR2 YSLEER come from the germline V gene. CDR3: CASSQESENTGELFF. CDR3 sequence (DNA): TGCGCCAGCAGCCAAGAGTCAGAGAACACCGGGGAGCTGTTTTTT.

This clonotype was counted only a few times. In DNA, the CDR3 is TGTGCCAGCAGCCCAAGTCGGACAGGGAGCTACAATGAGCAGTTCTTC. It encodes CASSPSRTGSYNEQFF. The chain employs TRBV3-1 and TRBJ2-1; 8 bases are shared with TRBD1. The germline CDR1 and CDR2 sequences are LGHDT and YNNKEL (reference sequence). The CDR3 sequence is 16 residues long. J lost 3 bases, V lost 4 bases, and 8 bases had no gene match.

This clonotype was seen a few times. The rearrangement links TRBV19 to TRBJ2-1; TRBD2 aligns across 15 bases. Germline-derived CDR1 and CDR2 are LNHDA and SQIVND (reference sequence). CDR3 length: 14 residues. With 7 bases clipped from V and 10 bases from J, the junction kept 5 bases outside the gene matches. The DNA for the CDR3 is TGTGCCAGTAAGGGGACTAGCGGGAGGTACGAGCAGTTCTTC. Protein sequence: CASKGTSGRYEQFF.

V usage is TRBV28 and J usage is TRBJ2-1; D uncertain. The germline V gene has CDR1 MDHEN and CDR2 SYDVKM. V lost 7 bases, J lost 1 base, and 14 bases lay in between. This CDR3 spans 15 amino acids. CDR3 residues: CASKRTGPSYNEQFF. The CDR3 bases are TGTGCCAGCAAAAGAACGGGTCCTTCCTACAATGAGCAGTTCTTC.

This clonotype appeared many times. The chain carries TRBV20-1 and TRBJ2-7; either TRBD1 or TRBD2 may supply D (5 bases each). Germline V gene lookup returns CDR1 DFQATT and CDR2 SNEGSKA (reference sequence). The V end was cut by 3 bases, the J end by 7 bases, with 16 bases between. This CDR3 is 13 amino acids long. The CDR3 reads CSASPGPDAEQYF. In DNA, the CDR3 is TGCAGTGCTAGCCCGGGACCCGATGCGGAGCAGTACTTC.

This clonotype was detected many times. The V and J genes are TRBV11-2 and TRBJ2-3; D is unresolved. V shed 6 bases and J shed 5 bases, with 3 bases lying between them. The CDR3 extends over 10 amino acids. The germline gives CDR1 SGHAT, CDR2 FQNNGV. This CDR3 is CASRGDTQYF. CDR3 sequence (DNA): TGTGCCAGCAGGGGAGATACGCAGTATTTT.

This clonotype was observed a few times. This chain uses TRBV20-1 with TRBJ2-5, with unresolved D. The CDR3 length is 13 residues. Germline assignment: CDR1 DFQATT and CDR2 SNEGSKA (reference sequence). Trimming pared 1 base from V and 2 bases from J, leaving 8 bases between. The CDR3: CSARVPRQETQYF. In DNA, the CDR3 is TGCAGTGCTAGAGTGCCCAGGCAAGAGACCCAGTACTTC.

This clonotype was observed a handful of times. The V call is TRBV24-1, the J call TRBJ2-5, with D unresolved. The CDR3 is made up of 13 amino acids. Germline loops: CDR1 KGHDR, CDR2 SFDVKD. The germline V and J ends were trimmed by 3 bases and 5 bases, with 9 bases remaining between them. The CDR3 bases are TGTGCCACCAGTGATACACACAAGGAGACCCAGTACTTC. Its protein product is CATSDTHKETQYF.

This clonotype was recorded a few times. The rearrangement joins TRBV29-1 to TRBJ2-7; TRBD2 matches 14 bases. The CDR3 totals 13 residues. Per the germline V gene, CDR1 is SQVTM and CDR2 is ANQGSEA. With 4 bases clipped from V and 7 bases from J, the junction kept 3 bases outside the gene matches. The CDR3 DNA is TGCAGCGTTGGACTAGCGGGAGGGCGAGAGCAGTACTTC. This sequence encodes CSVGLAGGREQYF.